The 11 T cell receptor beta chains presented below share a single source sample, sequenced in a study of graft-versus-host responses after intestinal transplantation. The data were produced by immunoSEQ multiplex PCR, yet TCRdb's version contains in-frame clones alone and is incomplete. The sample shows 20,000 to 30,000 clones, roughly 90% of them seen only once. Sequenced here: PBMCs, sampled about 41 days after intestinal transplant. The receptors shown here come from a human patient who received an intestinal transplant, so some T cells may come from the graft donor.

The genes are TRBV6-1 and TRBJ1-4; D may be TRBD1 (5 bases). The V end lost 1 base, the J end lost 3 bases, and 9 bases lay between the germline ends. Germline CDR1 and CDR2: MNHNS and SASEGT. CDR3 size: 15 residues. CDR3: CASSEGAGSNEKLFF. For the CDR3, the DNA is TGTGCCAGCAGTGAAGGCGCAGGGTCTAATGAAAAACTGTTTTTT.

This chain links TRBV30 with TRBJ2-7; 10 positions agree with TRBD2. J lost 7 bases, V lost 0 bases, and 12 bases had no gene match. This CDR3 has 16 residues. Germline-derived CDR1 and CDR2 are GTSNPN and SVGIG (reference sequence). The CDR3 protein is CAWSVLGGLAGEEQYF. CDR3 nucleotide sequence: TGTGCCTGGAGTGTACTGGGTGGGCTAGCGGGAGAAGAGCAGTACTTC.

The sample holds one count of this clone. The gene calls are TRBV4-2 and TRBJ1-1; possible D gene TRBD1, 6 bases. V dropped 4 bases and J dropped 1 base, with 10 bases sitting between them. CDR1 is LGHNA, CDR2 YNFKEQ, per germline. This CDR3 is built from 14 residues. As DNA, the CDR3 is TGTGCCAGCAGCCGCCGGACAGCGAACACTGAAGCTTTCTTT. It yields the protein CASSRRTANTEAFF.

The V call is TRBV21-1, the J call TRBJ2-1. TRBV21-1 is recorded as a pseudogene. The CDR3 contains 12 residues. CDR3 sequence: CASSKRCNEQFF. Here the CDR3 DNA reads TGTGCCAGCAGCAAAAGGTGCAATGAGCAGTTCTTC.

V is TRBV2 and J is TRBJ1-1; 7 bases fit TRBD1. Trimming removed 6 bases from V and 1 base from J; junction bases left unmatched: 2. The CDR3 is 13 amino acids. The germline gives CDR1 SNHLY, CDR2 FYNNEI. This CDR3 is CASRDRPNTEAFF. CDR3 in DNA: TGTGCCAGCAGGGACAGGCCGAACACTGAAGCTTTCTTT. The full variable domain, rest sourced from reference TRBV2 and TRBJ1-1, is EPEVTQTPSHQVTQMGQEVILRCVPISNHLYFYWYRQILGQKVEFLVSFYNNEISEKSEIFDDQFSVERPDGSNFTLKIRSTKLEDSAMYFCASRDRPNTEAFFGQGTRLTVV.

This clone appeared a single time. This sequence joins TRBV9 and TRBJ2-7, with D tentatively TRBD2 (6 bases). Germline CDR1 SGDLS, CDR2 YYNGEE. V was shortened by 0 bases and J by 3 bases, with 10 bases between the two germline ends. The CDR3 sequence is 14 residues long. The CDR3 spells CASSVAEGLYEQYF. In nucleotides, the CDR3 is TGTGCCAGCAGCGTAGCGGAGGGTCTCTACGAGCAGTACTTC.

The chain carries TRBV5-4 and TRBJ2-5; 8 nucleotides agree with TRBD2. CDR1 and CDR2 from the germline V gene are SGHNT and YYREEE (reference sequence). J gave up 2 bases and V 2 bases, and 5 bases lay outside the gene matches. The CDR3 loop spans 15 amino acids. The CDR3 nucleotides read TGTGCCAGCAGCTTTGCGGGAGGTATACAAGAGACCCAGTACTTC. Its translation is CASSFAGGIQETQYF.

The chain is built from TRBV2 and TRBJ2-5, with TRBD2 matching 12 bases. Trimming cost V 6 bases and J 2 bases; bases outside gene matches: 7. Per germline, CDR1 SNHLY and CDR2 FYNNEI. There are 16 residues in the CDR3. The CDR3 protein is CASRPASGRAQETQYF. Written as DNA, the CDR3 is TGTGCCAGCAGGCCTGCTAGCGGGAGGGCTCAAGAGACCCAGTACTTC.

The chain employs TRBV4-2 and TRBJ2-7; 9 bases map to TRBD1. Looked up from germline, CDR1 is LGHNA and CDR2 is YNFKEQ. The ends lost 4 bases at V and 4 bases at J; junction bases unmatched: 5. The CDR3 extends over 14 amino acids. The CDR3 bases are TGTGCCAGCAGCCGCCGGGACAGGGTGTACGAGCAGTACTTC. This sequence encodes CASSRRDRVYEQYF.

The rearrangement joins TRBV7-3 to TRBJ2-1; 11 bases line up with TRBD2. This CDR3 comprises 15 residues. J gave up 7 bases and V 5 bases, and 7 bases lay outside the gene matches. The V gene's germline CDR1 is SGHTA and CDR2 FQGTGA. CDR3 in amino acids: CASSTLSGRGNEQFF. The CDR3 coding sequence is TGTGCCAGCAGCACCCTTAGCGGGAGGGGGAATGAGCAGTTCTTC.

The table lists this clone with a count of one. The chain has TRBV25-1 and TRBJ1-2; no clear D gene. CDR1 is MGHDK, CDR2 SYGVNS, per germline. This CDR3 is built from 13 residues. V lost 3 bases and J lost 1, with 6 bases in between. The CDR3 region has the DNA TGTGCCAGCAGTGAGTCACTTAACTATGGCTACACCTTC. This encodes CASSESLNYGYTF.